This T cell receptor (beta chain) was sequenced in a study of Ad26.COV2.S vaccination and SARS-CoV-2 variants. The method was immunoSEQ multiplex PCR; TCRdb's version includes in-frame clones alone and lacks a portion of them. The table shows more than 250,000 clones, with 80% to 90% occurring only once. The CDR3 loop spans 15 amino acids. The V gene end was trimmed by 8 bases and the J gene end by 3 bases; junction bases not matched to a gene: 12. Germline V lookup: CDR1 MNHEY, CDR2 SVGAGI. Treatment: over 15 received Ad26.COV2.S at low or high dose, single or two shots; about 5 received placebo; per-sample allocation not given. Sampling was performed 63 days after the first vaccine or placebo injection.

Sequenced here: peripheral blood, sampled in a trial of Ad26.COV2.S vaccine versus placebo. The chain employs TRBV6-5 and TRBJ2-7, with 8 bases lining up with TRBD2. The sequence derives from a person aged 18-60 years who received the Ad26.COV2.S COVID-19 vaccine or a placebo. The CDR3 is CASGSGGVDLYEQYF. In DNA, the CDR3 is TGTGCCAGCGGAAGCGGGGGCGTCGATCTCTACGAGCAGTACTTC.